The 6 T cell receptor beta chains below were found in one sample sequenced in a study of OX40 agonist ivuxolimab in advanced cancers. Profiling relied on immunoSEQ multiplex PCR, and the TCRdb table lists in-frame clones only, not all of them. The sample carries around 78,000 clones, over 70% recorded once. Sample: CD4+ or CD8+ T cells sorted from blood, taken in a trial of the OX40 agonist ivuxolimab. The origin of the receptors is an adult with an advanced solid tumor such as melanoma, head and neck, liver or kidney cancer.

The rearrangement joins TRBV9 to TRBJ1-2, with D possibly being TRBD1 (6 bases). Germline loops: CDR1 SGDLS, CDR2 YYNGEE. V dropped 0 bases and J dropped 2 bases, with 11 bases sitting between them. CDR3 length equals 15 residues. The DNA for the CDR3 is TGTGCCAGCAGCGTAGCTCTTCAGGGGAACTATGGCTACACCTTC. It encodes CASSVALQGNYGYTF.

CDR3 region: CASSPGQGLMNTEAFF. As DNA, the CDR3 is TGTGCCAGCAGCCCAGGACAGGGGCTAATGAACACTGAAGCTTTCTTT. The chain has TRBV11-2 and TRBJ1-1, with 9 bases identical to TRBD1. There are 16 residues in the CDR3. J gave up 0 bases and V 5 bases, and 7 bases lay outside the gene matches. In germline, CDR1 is SGHAT, CDR2 FQNNGV.

Only a few counts were recorded for this clone. The J gene is TRBJ1-6, the V gene TRBV19, with 8 bases that match TRBD1. The CDR3 has 16 amino acids. From germline, CDR1 is LNHDA and CDR2 SQIVND (reference sequence). The ends lost 5 bases at V and 7 bases at J; junction bases unmatched: 10. The CDR3 sequence: CASSDQTGAGNSPLHF. CDR3 nucleotide sequence: TGTGCCAGTAGTGACCAGACAGGGGCAGGGAATTCACCCCTCCACTTT.

This clone has just a few counts. The V gene is TRBV6-6, the J gene TRBJ2-7; TRBD1 might be the D (6 bases). The ends were cut back, 6 bases at V and 5 bases at J, with 11 bases in the middle. The CDR3 sequence is 12 residues long. Germline-derived CDR1 and CDR2 are MNHNY and SVGAGI (reference sequence). CDR3 sequence reads: CASRLQGNEQYF. CDR3 sequence (DNA): TGTGCCAGCAGGTTACAGGGTAACGAGCAGTACTTC.

This clone was observed a few times. The rearrangement links TRBV28 to TRBJ1-1; 9 nucleotides align to TRBD1. The germline V gene encodes CDR1 MDHEN and CDR2 SYDVKM. With V trimmed by 6 bases and J by 5 bases, 10 bases remained unmatched. This CDR3 is built from 15 residues. The CDR3 sequence is CASSSSTGGRTEAFF. In DNA, the CDR3 is TGTGCCAGCAGCTCCTCGACAGGGGGGAGGACTGAAGCTTTCTTT.

The CDR3 coding sequence is TGTGCCAGCTCACCCCTGCCGACTACCACAGATACGCAGTATTTT. Encoded protein: CASSPLPTTTDTQYF. The chain employs TRBV18 and TRBJ2-3; D perhaps matches TRBD2 (5 bases). V gave up 3 bases and J gave up 2 bases, with 12 bases separating them. This CDR3 comprises 15 residues. In germline, CDR1 is KGHSH, CDR2 LQKENI.